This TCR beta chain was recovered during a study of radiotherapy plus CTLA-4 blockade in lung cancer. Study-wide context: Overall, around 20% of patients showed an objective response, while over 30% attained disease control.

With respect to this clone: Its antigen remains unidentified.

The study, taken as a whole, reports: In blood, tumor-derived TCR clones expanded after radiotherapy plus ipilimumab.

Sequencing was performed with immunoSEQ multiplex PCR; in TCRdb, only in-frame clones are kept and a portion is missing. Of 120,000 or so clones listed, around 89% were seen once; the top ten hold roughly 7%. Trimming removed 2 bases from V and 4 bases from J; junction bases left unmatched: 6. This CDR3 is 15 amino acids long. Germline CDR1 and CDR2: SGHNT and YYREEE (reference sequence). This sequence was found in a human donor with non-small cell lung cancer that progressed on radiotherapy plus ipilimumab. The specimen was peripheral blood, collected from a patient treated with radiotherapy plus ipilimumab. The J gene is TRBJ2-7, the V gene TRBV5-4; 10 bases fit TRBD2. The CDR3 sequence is CASSFWTSGNYEQYF. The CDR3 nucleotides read TGTGCCAGCAGCTTCTGGACTAGCGGAAATTACGAGCAGTACTTC.